This T cell receptor (beta chain) emerged from a study of cytomegalovirus exposure and HLA in healthy donors. About the study: T cells numbering about 179 million yielded more than 95 million unique TCR beta sequences in an earlier analysis. Study results and limitations: Follow-up analysis later connected one missense variant in DCLRE1C with trimming of TCR beta V- and J-genes.

This clone was observed a handful of times. No antigen is known for it. V dropped 2 bases and J dropped 3; count of bases not matched to a gene: 7. The CDR3 loop spans 15 amino acids. The V gene's germline CDR1 is SGHDN and CDR2 FVKESK. Primers included in the PCR were 60 Vbeta and 13 Jbeta primers. Produced via immunoSEQ multiplex PCR; TCRdb's table is partial and in-frame only. The sample gives some 110,000 clones, approximately 81% of which show up once; almost 3% is in the top ten. The chain employs TRBV14 and TRBJ2-7, with 7 bases identical to TRBD1. This receptor was taken from a young woman in good health and CMV-seropositive. The material sequenced was PBMCs. The CDR3 region is CASSQRQGFNYEQYF. DNA of the CDR3: TGTGCCAGCAGCCAACGACAGGGATTCAACTACGAGCAGTACTTC.